This TCR beta chain was recovered during a study of blood T cell repertoires in COVID-19. Study-level background: Acute-phase and convalescent COVID-19 samples originated in the United States, Italy and Spain. PBMCs, B-cell-depleted T cells, or T cells were the source of the cDNA or gDNA that made up the material.

Germline V gives CDR1 LNHDA, CDR2 SQIVND (reference sequence). The CDR3 runs 13 residues. Between the trimmed V and J ends, which lost 7 bases and 3 bases, there was a span of 10 bases. In the study's own analysis: Researchers report that nucleated cell counts were estimated from reference gene primer amplification. TCRdb keeps only in-frame clones here, not all; method: immunoSEQ multiplex PCR. That table is the source of V, J and clone size, and D and trimming were worked out from the DNA. The sample lists under 140,000 clones; approximately 79% were seen once. The chain employs TRBV19 and TRBJ1-5; D unclear. The receptor was derived from a woman of 80 years or more with active or convalescent COVID-19. Sample: peripheral blood. The DNA of the CDR3 is TGTGCCAGTATTGGGAGGGACAATCAGCCCCAGCATTTT. It is translated as CASIGRDNQPQHF.